Listed here are 11 T cell receptor beta chains from one sample, sequenced in a study of T cell responses to AZD1222 COVID-19 vaccine. The table came from immunoSEQ multiplex PCR; TCRdb's copy has only in-frame clones and leaves some out. The sample yields about 60,000 clones, 65% to 90% seen once. The input for sequencing was peripheral blood, taken on day 0 of AZD1222 vaccination. These receptors all come from an adult in good health.

The chain links TRBV19 to TRBJ1-2; TRBD1 matches 9 bases. This CDR3 comprises 18 residues. J gave up 2 bases and V 0 bases, and 10 bases lay outside the gene matches. Germline V gene data show CDR1 as LNHDA and CDR2 as SQIVND (reference sequence). DNA of the CDR3: TGTGCCAGTAGTATAGATTGGAACAGGGGGCTCGGGAACTATGGCTACACCTTC. This encodes CASSIDWNRGLGNYGYTF. The full variable domain, completed using reference TRBV19 and TRBJ1-2, is DGGITQSPKYLFRKEGQNVTLSCEQNLNHDAMYWYRQDPGQGLRLIYYSQIVNDFQKGDIAEGYSVSREKKESFPLTVTSAQKNPTAFYLCASSIDWNRGLGNYGYTFGSGTRLTVV.

This clone appeared a single time. The rearrangement uses TRBV6-1 and TRBJ1-5, with unresolved D. The V end lost 1 base, the J end lost 4 bases, and 5 bases lay between the germline ends. CDR1 and CDR2 (germline): MNHNS, SASEGT. The CDR3 runs 13 residues. In DNA form, the CDR3 reads TGTGCCAGCAGTGAAGGGAAAAATCAGCCCCAGCATTTT. Amino acid sequence: CASSEGKNQPQHF.

The V gene is TRBV10-3, the J gene TRBJ1-6; 9 bases map to TRBD1. CDR1 is ENHRY, CDR2 SYGVKD, per germline. After removal of 4 bases from V and 5 bases from J, the junction contained 6 bases not matched to a gene. The CDR3 totals 16 residues. The CDR3 nucleotides are TGTGCCATCAGTGTGTACCGGGACAGGGATAATTCACCCCTCCACTTT. Its translation: CAISVYRDRDNSPLHF.

This clone was seen just once. This chain links TRBV11-2 with TRBJ2-3, with 7 bases fitting TRBD1. The V gene end was trimmed by 2 bases and the J gene end by 2 bases; junction bases not matched to a gene: 13. This CDR3 is built from 18 residues. In germline, CDR1 is SGHAT, CDR2 FQNNGV. The CDR3 region has the DNA TGTGCCAGCAGCTTATGGGTCCGGGGACAGCACTACACAGATACGCAGTATTTT. It specifies CASSLWVRGQHYTDTQYF.

This clone was recorded once. The chain is built from TRBV18 and TRBJ1-5; D not resolved. The V gene lost 0 bases and the J gene lost 5 bases, with 14 bases spanning the gap. Germline CDR1 and CDR2: KGHSH and LQKENI. The CDR3 sequence is 16 residues long. The CDR3: CASSPPGRVRDQPQHF. The CDR3 DNA follows: TGTGCCAGCTCACCACCGGGTAGGGTTCGGGATCAGCCCCAGCATTTT. The full variable domain, completed using reference TRBV18 and TRBJ1-5, is NAGVMQNPRHLVRRRGQEARLRCSPMKGHSHVYWYRQLPEEGLKFMVYLQKENIIDESGMPKERFSAEFPKEGPSILRIQQVVRGDSAAYFCASSPPGRVRDQPQHFGDGTRLSIL.

The rearrangement links TRBV3-1 (or the pseudogene TRBV3-2) to TRBJ1-1; D uncertain. Germline V CDR1 and CDR2: LGHDT, YNNKEL (reference sequence). V was pared by 1 base and J by 4 bases, with 7 bases between. The CDR3 is made up of 13 amino acids. This chain's CDR3 is CASSQGLGTEAFF. CDR3 nucleotide sequence: TGTGCCAGCAGCCAAGGCTTGGGCACTGAAGCTTTCTTT.

V is TRBV7-2 and J is TRBJ2-7; a possible D gene is TRBD1 (6 bases). The germline V gene has CDR1 SGHTA and CDR2 FQGNSA. With 1 base removed from V and 9 bases from J, the gap between germline ends came to 13 bases. The CDR3 is 13 amino acids. CDR3 amino acids: CASSLEGGYMQYF. The CDR3 DNA follows: TGTGCCAGCAGCTTAGAAGGGGGATACATGCAGTACTTC.

This chain uses TRBV19 with TRBJ2-2, with D hard to call. The CDR3 consists of 11 residues. The V end lost 6 bases, the J end lost 5 bases, and 4 bases lay between the germline ends. Per germline, CDR1 LNHDA and CDR2 SQIVND (reference sequence). This chain's CDR3 is CASRLTGELFF. Here the CDR3 DNA reads TGTGCCAGTAGACTGACCGGGGAGCTGTTTTTT.

The rearrangement links TRBV19 to TRBJ1-2; TRBD1 matches at 10 bases. Per the germline V gene, CDR1 is LNHDA and CDR2 is SQIVND (reference sequence). V lost 6 bases to trimming and J lost 5 bases; unmatched junction nucleotides: 6. CDR3 size: 14 residues. The CDR3 nucleotides read TGTGCCAGTAGGCACGGACAGGGGGGATATGGCTACACCTTC. It codes for CASRHGQGGYGYTF.

The chain combines TRBV11-2 with TRBJ2-2, with a weak D call TRBD1 (5 bases). Germline V gene sequence: CDR1 SGHAT, CDR2 FQNNGV. CDR3 size: 15 residues. V was cut by 8 bases and J by 0 bases, with 13 bases left in between. The CDR3 coding sequence is TGTGCCAGCTCCCTTAGGGGCGCGAACACCGGGGAGCTGTTTTTT. Residues: CASSLRGANTGELFF.

This chain uses TRBV28 with TRBJ1-2; no clear D. V was clipped by 2 bases and J by 5 bases, with 12 bases between them. The CDR3 covers 14 residues. Germline CDR1 reads MDHEN; CDR2 reads SYDVKM. The CDR3 bases are TGTGCCAGCAGTTTACAGGTCCCGCCGTATGGCTACACCTTC. Encoded protein: CASSLQVPPYGYTF.